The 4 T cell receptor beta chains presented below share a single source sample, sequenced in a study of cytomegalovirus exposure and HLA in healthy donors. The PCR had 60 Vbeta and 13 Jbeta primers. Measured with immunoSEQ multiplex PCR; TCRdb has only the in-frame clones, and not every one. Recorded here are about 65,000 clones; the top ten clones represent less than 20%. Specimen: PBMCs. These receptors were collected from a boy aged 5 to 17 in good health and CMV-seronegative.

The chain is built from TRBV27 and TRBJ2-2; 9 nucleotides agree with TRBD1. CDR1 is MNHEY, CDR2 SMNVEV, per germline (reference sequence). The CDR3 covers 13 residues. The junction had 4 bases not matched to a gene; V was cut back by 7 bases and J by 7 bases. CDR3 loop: CASTGQGSGELFF. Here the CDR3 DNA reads TGTGCCAGCACTGGACAGGGGAGCGGGGAGCTGTTTTTT.

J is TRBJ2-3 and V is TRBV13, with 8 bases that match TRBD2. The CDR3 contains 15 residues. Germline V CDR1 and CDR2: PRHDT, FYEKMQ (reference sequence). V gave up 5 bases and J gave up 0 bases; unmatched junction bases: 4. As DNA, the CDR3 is TGTGCCAGCAGCCCATCTAGCGGGAGCACAGATACGCAGTATTTT. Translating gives CASSPSSGSTDTQYF.

CDR3 region: CASSVGTGEAFF. In DNA form, the CDR3 reads TGTGCCAGCAGCGTCGGGACAGGGGAAGCTTTCTTT. This chain joins TRBV9 and TRBJ1-1; 9 nucleotides match TRBD1. J gave up 8 bases and V 2 bases, and 1 base lay outside the gene matches. The CDR3 is 12 amino acids. The germline V gene encodes CDR1 SGDLS and CDR2 YYNGEE.

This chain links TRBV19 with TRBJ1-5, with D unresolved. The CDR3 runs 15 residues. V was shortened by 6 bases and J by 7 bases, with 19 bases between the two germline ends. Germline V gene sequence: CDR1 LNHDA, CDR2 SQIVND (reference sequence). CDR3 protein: CASRLRRSPAQPQHF. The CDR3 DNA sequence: TGTGCCAGTAGATTAAGGAGATCTCCCGCCCAGCCCCAGCATTTT.